Listed below are T cell receptor beta chains from one sample, sequenced in a study of cytomegalovirus exposure and HLA in healthy donors. The data were produced by immunoSEQ multiplex PCR, yet TCRdb's version contains in-frame clones alone and is incomplete. The table lists tens of thousands of clones, approximately 76% of them singletons. Sequencing was performed on PBMCs. The receptors derive from a man aged 25 to 45 in good health and CMV-seropositive. Both conserved end residues are part of each CDR3. Each record gives: CDR3 protein, CDR3 DNA, D gene, clone size, V gene, J gene. D genes are given only for firm matches. The size of a clone is reported for some rows only, either as once, few or many, or as a class for expanded clones.

CASSLEAGASSYEQYF,TGCGCCAGCAGCTTGGAGGCGGGGGCTAGCTCCTACGAGCAGTACTTC,.,.,TRBV5-1,TRBJ2-7
CASSEQGNGELFF,TGTGCCAGCAGTGAACAGGGGAACGGGGAGCTGTTTTTT,TRBD1,.,TRBV6-4,TRBJ2-2
CASSLSTGNRPNTEAFF,TGTGCCAGCAGCTTAAGTACAGGCAATAGGCCGAACACTGAAGCTTTCTTT,.,.,TRBV11-2,TRBJ1-1
CASSQDPRGTAYEQYF,TGCGCCAGCAGCCAAGATCCCAGGGGAACGGCCTACGAGCAGTACTTC,.,few,TRBV4-3,TRBJ2-7
CASSLTPRDLGEKLFF,TGCGCCAGCAGCTTGACCCCCAGGGATCTTGGGGAAAAACTGTTTTTT,.,.,TRBV5-1,TRBJ1-4
CASSMGRSSGNTIYF,TGTGCCAGTAGTATGGGCAGAAGCTCTGGAAACACCATATATTTT,.,.,TRBV19,TRBJ1-3
CASSLYPSGGRRNEQFF,TGTGCCAGCAGTTTATATCCCAGCGGGGGGCGTCGCAATGAGCAGTTCTTC,TRBD2,.,TRBV28,TRBJ2-1
CSVSEGTGELFF,TGCAGCGTCTCGGAGGGGACCGGGGAGCTGTTTTTT,.,.,TRBV29-1,TRBJ2-2
CASNYRDLTGELFF,TGTGCCAGCAATTACAGGGACCTAACCGGGGAGCTGTTTTTT,.,.,TRBV28,TRBJ2-2
CASSVQGFATNEKLFF,TGTGCCAGCAGTGTACAGGGGTTTGCAACTAATGAAAAACTGTTTTTT,TRBD1,few,TRBV6-1,TRBJ1-4
CASSLPGSLHF,TGTGCCAGCAGCCTCCCAGGTTCCCTCCACTTT,.,.,TRBV7-2,TRBJ1-6
CASSLTGVQETQYF,TGTGCCAGCAGCTTAACCGGGGTCCAAGAGACCCAGTACTTC,.,.,TRBV7-3,TRBJ2-5
CASSLGQVSYEQYF,TGCGCCAGCAGCTTGGGACAGGTCTCCTACGAGCAGTACTTC,.,.,TRBV5-1,TRBJ2-7
CASSLGVNYGYTF,TGCGCCAGCAGCTTGGGAGTCAACTATGGCTACACCTTC,.,many,TRBV5-1,TRBJ1-2
CASSWALGNEQFF,TGTGCCAGCTCATGGGCCTTAGGTAATGAGCAGTTCTTC,.,few,TRBV18,TRBJ2-1
CASSWGPGQGNEKLFF,TGTGCCAGCAGCTGGGGACCGGGACAGGGAAATGAAAAACTGTTTTTT,TRBD1,.,TRBV7-8,TRBJ1-4
CASSLSTGGNEKLFF,TGTGCCAGCAGTTTATCGACAGGGGGGAATGAAAAACTGTTTTTT,TRBD1,few,TRBV28,TRBJ1-4
CASSGRGGSRNEQYF,TGTGCCAGCAGTGGAAGGGGGGGCTCACGTAACGAGCAGTACTTC,.,.,TRBV6-5,TRBJ2-7
CASSTGVTNTEAFF,TGCGCCAGCAGCACAGGGGTTACGAACACTGAAGCTTTCTTT,TRBD1,.,TRBV5-1,TRBJ1-1
CASSDGWTGQAFF,TGCGCCAGCAGTGATGGGTGGACAGGACAAGCTTTCTTT,TRBD1,.,TRBV10-2,TRBJ1-1
CASSPRLDPYNEQFF,TGTGCCAGCAGCCCACGGCTAGATCCCTACAATGAGCAGTTCTTC,.,.,TRBV7-6,TRBJ2-1
CASSIQQGGVTEAFF,TGTGCCAGCAGTATCCAACAGGGGGGAGTGACTGAAGCTTTCTTT,TRBD1,.,TRBV28,TRBJ1-1
CASSLAPPDPSGGATDTQYF,TGTGCCAGCAGCTTAGCCCCGCCAGACCCCTCCGGGGGGGCAACAGATACGCAGTATTTT,TRBD2,.,TRBV7-2,TRBJ2-3
CASSVRAGANVLTF,TGTGCCAGCAGCGTTAGAGCTGGGGCCAACGTCCTGACTTTC,.,.,TRBV9,TRBJ2-6
CASSRYLAGGPYNEQFF,TGCGCCAGCAGCCGATATCTAGCGGGGGGCCCCTACAATGAGCAGTTCTTC,TRBD2,.,TRBV4-3,TRBJ2-1
CASSLADFRNRQYF,TGTGCCAGCAGTTTAGCGGACTTTCGGAATCGGCAGTACTTC,.,.,TRBV27,TRBJ2-7
CASSLDRGSSYEQYF,TGTGCCAGCAGCTTAGACAGGGGGAGCTCCTACGAGCAGTACTTC,TRBD1,.,TRBV11-2,TRBJ2-7
CASSAGTGVYEQYF,TGTGCCAGCAGTGCTGGGACAGGGGTCTACGAGCAGTACTTC,TRBD1,.,TRBV9,TRBJ2-7
CASSRFGQGGITGELFF,TGTGCCAGCAGTCGTTTTGGACAGGGGGGAATCACCGGGGAGCTGTTTTTT,TRBD1,.,TRBV28,TRBJ2-2
CSVQVGRSSTGELFF,TGCAGCGTTCAAGTGGGGAGAAGTTCCACCGGGGAGCTGTTTTTT,.,.,TRBV29-1,TRBJ2-2
CASLAGSGGEKLFF,TGTGCCAGCCTTGCAGGGTCGGGTGGTGAAAAACTGTTTTTT,.,.,TRBV6-1,TRBJ1-4
CARRSISGGYPYEQYF,TGTGCCAGGCGATCCATTAGCGGGGGTTATCCCTACGAGCAGTACTTC,.,.,TRBV21-1,TRBJ2-7
CASSLGGVEDTQYF,TGCGCCAGCAGCTTGGGGGGGGTGGAAGATACGCAGTATTTT,.,.,TRBV5-1,TRBJ2-3
CASSENRGEIATNEKLFF,TGTGCCAGCAGTGAAAACAGGGGAGAGATCGCAACTAATGAAAAACTGTTTTTT,TRBD1,.,TRBV6-1,TRBJ1-4
CASSPTTSFAVTQYF,TGTGCCAGCAGCCCGACGACTAGCTTCGCGGTGACGCAGTATTTT,TRBD2,.,TRBV7-9,TRBJ2-3
CASRNPGGAYGYTF,TGTGCCAGCAGAAATCCAGGGGGCGCCTATGGCTACACCTTC,TRBD1,few,TRBV6-5,TRBJ1-2
CASSPPGTSGANVLTF,TGTGCCAGCAGCCCTCCGGGGACTTCTGGGGCCAACGTCCTGACTTTC,.,.,TRBV9,TRBJ2-6
CASSTTGGTSLTYEQYF,TGTGCCAGCAGCACCACGGGAGGGACTAGCTTGACCTACGAGCAGTACTTC,TRBD2,.,TRBV7-9,TRBJ2-7
CASRQSGDTQYF,TGTGCCAGTAGGCAATCGGGGGATACGCAGTATTTT,.,.,TRBV19,TRBJ2-3
CASSLIGGGGADETQYF,TGCGCCAGCAGCTTAATCGGCGGCGGGGGGGCCGATGAGACCCAGTACTTC,TRBD2,.,TRBV5-1,TRBJ2-5
CASSPQTGMGNYGYTF,TGTGCCAGCAGCCCCCAGACAGGCATGGGGAACTATGGCTACACCTTC,.,.,TRBV9,TRBJ1-2
CASSQTQLVTEAFF,TGCGCCAGCAGCCAAACCCAGTTGGTCACTGAAGCTTTCTTT,.,few,TRBV4-1,TRBJ1-1
CASNKRGLNAGELFF,TGTGCCAGCAATAAGCGGGGGCTGAACGCCGGGGAGCTGTTTTTT,TRBD2,.,TRBV6-5,TRBJ2-2
CASSLPGTGSTYEQYF,TGTGCCAGCAGCTTACCCGGGACAGGGTCCACCTACGAGCAGTACTTC,TRBD1,.,TRBV11-3,TRBJ2-7
CANPPSGTGTNYGYTF,TGTGCCAACCCCCCCTCGGGGACAGGAACTAACTATGGCTACACCTTC,.,.,TRBV21-1,TRBJ1-2
CASSPRGGDEKLFF,TGTGCCAGCTCACCACGGGGCGGGGATGAAAAACTGTTTTTT,.,once,TRBV18,TRBJ1-4
CASRGTGTYEQYF,TGTGCCAGCAGGGGGACAGGGACCTACGAGCAGTACTTC,TRBD1,.,TRBV6-5,TRBJ2-7
CASSYSHRSFGELFF,TGTGCCAGCAGTTACTCTCACAGGAGCTTCGGGGAGCTGTTTTTT,.,.,TRBV6-5,TRBJ2-2
CAWSLFGARGDGSYNEQFF,TGTGCCTGGAGCCTGTTCGGGGCCAGGGGAGACGGCTCCTACAATGAGCAGTTCTTC,.,.,TRBV30,TRBJ2-1
CAGSLRRTGGNEQFF,TGTGCCGGCAGCTTACGCCGGACAGGGGGGAATGAGCAGTTCTTC,TRBD1,.,TRBV7-9,TRBJ2-1
CASSQVGSSGGQVPYF,TGTGCCAGCAGCCAAGTAGGGAGTAGCGGGGGGCAAGTACCGTACTTC,TRBD2,few,TRBV4-2,TRBJ2-7
CASSQGQGNYGYTF,TGTGCCAGCAGCCAAGGCCAGGGCAACTATGGCTACACCTTC,.,.,TRBV14,TRBJ1-2
CASSGTLGADGANVLTF,TGTGCCAGCAGCGGCACTTTAGGGGCGGATGGGGCCAACGTCCTGACTTTC,.,.,TRBV28,TRBJ2-6
CASSQRLAGGESTGELFF,TGCGCCAGCAGCCAGAGACTAGCGGGGGGGGAGAGCACCGGGGAGCTGTTTTTT,TRBD2,.,TRBV4-1,TRBJ2-2